The rows below give T cell receptor beta chains drawn from one sample of a study of identical twins. In TCRdb, the 5' RACE reads were re-called with MiXCR into one record per CDR3 protein. The repertoire consists of approximately 280,000 distinct CDR3 sequences, with about 8.1% occurring once and the leading ten covering approximately 2%. The sample was also reused in another study, on yellow fever vaccine responses in identical twins.

The sample was memory (CD45RO+) T cells sorted from blood. These receptor sequences come from a woman under 30 in good health. CDR3s include the opening cysteine and the closing phenylalanine or tryptophan. D genes are given only for firm matches. Clone size is given for some rows only: seen once, a few or many times, or a class if the clone is expanded.

D gene: -; clone size: -; J gene: TRBJ2-5; V gene: TRBV20-1; CDR3 protein: CTGSPGGGGETQYF; CDR3 DNA: TGCACAGGATCCCCGGGGGGCGGAGGAGAGACCCAGTACTTC
D gene: -; clone size: many; J gene: TRBJ1-1; V gene: TRBV5-1; CDR3 protein: CASSPNGAENTEAFF; CDR3 DNA: TGCGCCAGCAGCCCCAACGGGGCTGAGAACACTGAAGCTTTCTTT
D gene: -; clone size: few; J gene: TRBJ1-1; V gene: TRBV9; CDR3 protein: CASSAENKAFF; CDR3 DNA: TGTGCCAGCAGCGCCGAGAATAAAGCTTTCTTT
D gene: TRBD2; clone size: few; J gene: TRBJ2-1; V gene: TRBV20-1; CDR3 protein: CGAVAGGRNEQFF; CDR3 DNA: TGCGGAGCGGTAGCGGGAGGGCGGAATGAGCAGTTCTTC
D gene: TRBD1; clone size: many; J gene: TRBJ2-3; V gene: TRBV5-1; CDR3 protein: CASSLGQGGDTQYF; CDR3 DNA: TGTGCCAGCAGCCTGGGACAGGGAGGAGATACGCAGTATTTT
D gene: -; clone size: many; J gene: TRBJ2-1; V gene: TRBV29-1; CDR3 protein: CSVGGKYNEQFF; CDR3 DNA: TGCAGCGTTGGTGGCAAATACAATGAGCAGTTCTTC
D gene: -; clone size: -; J gene: TRBJ2-3; V gene: TRBV10-2; CDR3 protein: CASTRFLADTQYF; CDR3 DNA: TGCGCCAGCACTAGGTTCCTGGCGGATACGCAGTATTTT
D gene: TRBD2; clone size: few; J gene: TRBJ2-7; V gene: TRBV12-5; CDR3 protein: CASGLVLGTSGMKSYEQYF; CDR3 DNA: TGTGCTAGTGGTTTGGTATTAGGGACTAGCGGGATGAAATCCTACGAGCAGTACTTC
D gene: -; clone size: many; J gene: TRBJ2-6; V gene: TRBV3-1; CDR3 protein: CASSEGLTGANVLTF; CDR3 DNA: TGTGCCAGCAGTGAGGGCCTAACAGGGGCCAACGTCCTGACTTTC
D gene: TRBD1; clone size: -; J gene: TRBJ2-5; V gene: TRBV6-1; CDR3 protein: CASSRLGQGVGETQYF; CDR3 DNA: TGTGCCAGCAGTCGTCTAGGACAGGGGGTTGGAGAGACCCAGTACTTC
D gene: TRBD1; clone size: many; J gene: TRBJ1-1; V gene: TRBV5-1; CDR3 protein: CASSLDPGTGGAGTEAFF; CDR3 DNA: TGCGCCAGCAGCTTGGACCCGGGGACAGGGGGCGCCGGCACTGAAGCTTTCTTT
D gene: TRBD2; clone size: many; J gene: TRBJ2-7; V gene: TRBV3-1; CDR3 protein: CASSQVSSGMGEQYF; CDR3 DNA: TGTGCCAGCAGCCAAGTTTCTAGCGGGATGGGCGAGCAGTACTTC
D gene: -; clone size: few; J gene: TRBJ2-3; V gene: TRBV24-1; CDR3 protein: CATSGGWTEPSTDTQYF; CDR3 DNA: TGTGCCACCAGTGGGGGATGGACGGAACCTAGCACAGATACGCAGTATTTT
D gene: TRBD2; clone size: -; J gene: TRBJ2-1; V gene: TRBV18; CDR3 protein: CASSSTSQSYNEQFF; CDR3 DNA: TGTGCCAGCTCGTCGACTAGCCAATCCTACAATGAGCAGTTCTTC
D gene: TRBD2; clone size: -; J gene: TRBJ2-5; V gene: TRBV15; CDR3 protein: CATAGGLRETQYF; CDR3 DNA: TGTGCCACCGCGGGGGGGCTACGAGAGACCCAGTACTTC
D gene: TRBD2; clone size: -; J gene: TRBJ2-7; V gene: TRBV5-1; CDR3 protein: CASRPNLSGGLDEQYF; CDR3 DNA: TGCGCCAGCAGGCCCAATTTGTCGGGAGGTTTGGACGAGCAGTACTTC
D gene: TRBD2; clone size: few; J gene: TRBJ2-2; V gene: TRBV12-3/TRBV12-4; CDR3 protein: CASSGGLAETGELFF; CDR3 DNA: TGTGCCAGCAGTGGGGGACTAGCGGAGACCGGGGAGCTGTTTTTT
D gene: -; clone size: once; J gene: TRBJ1-5; V gene: TRBV5-5; CDR3 protein: CASSFPFTRGPNQPQHF; CDR3 DNA: TGTGCCAGCAGTTTCCCCTTCACGCGGGGTCCTAATCAGCCCCAGCATTTT
D gene: TRBD2; clone size: many; J gene: TRBJ2-1; V gene: TRBV9; CDR3 protein: CASSVAPAGVNNEQFF; CDR3 DNA: TGTGCCAGCAGCGTAGCCCCCGCGGGAGTGAACAATGAGCAGTTCTTC
D gene: -; clone size: -; J gene: TRBJ2-3; V gene: TRBV20-1; CDR3 protein: CSARVAGRADTQYF; CDR3 DNA: TGCAGTGCTAGAGTTGCGGGACGCGCAGATACGCAGTATTTT
D gene: TRBD1; clone size: -; J gene: TRBJ2-2; V gene: TRBV6-1; CDR3 protein: CASRDRGNTGELFF; CDR3 DNA: TGTGCCAGCAGGGACAGGGGGAATACCGGGGAGCTGTTTTTT
D gene: TRBD1; clone size: -; J gene: TRBJ2-7; V gene: TRBV20-1; CDR3 protein: CSARTGGIYEQYF; CDR3 DNA: TGCAGTGCTAGGACAGGGGGAATCTACGAGCAGTACTTC
D gene: -; clone size: many; J gene: TRBJ1-1; V gene: TRBV4-2; CDR3 protein: CASSQEKAEAFF; CDR3 DNA: TGTGCCAGCAGTCAGGAGAAGGCTGAAGCTTTCTTT
D gene: TRBD2; clone size: many; J gene: TRBJ2-3; V gene: TRBV4-1; CDR3 protein: CASSQGSRGVKDTQYF; CDR3 DNA: TGCGCCAGCAGCCAAGGTTCGCGGGGGGTCAAAGATACGCAGTATTTT
D gene: TRBD2; clone size: -; J gene: TRBJ2-3; V gene: TRBV6-4; CDR3 protein: CASSELAGSSTDTQYF; CDR3 DNA: TGTGCCAGCAGTGAACTAGCGGGCTCCTCCACAGATACGCAGTATTTT
D gene: -; clone size: few; J gene: TRBJ2-1; V gene: TRBV5-1; CDR3 protein: CASSLGLGSYNEQFF; CDR3 DNA: TGCGCCAGCAGCTTGGGACTAGGCTCCTACAATGAGCAGTTCTTC
D gene: TRBD1; clone size: -; J gene: TRBJ2-2; V gene: TRBV5-4; CDR3 protein: CASSLLRQGPNTGELFF; CDR3 DNA: TGTGCCAGCAGCTTACTACGACAGGGACCGAACACCGGGGAGCTGTTTTTT
D gene: TRBD2; clone size: -; J gene: TRBJ2-2; V gene: TRBV12-3/TRBV12-4; CDR3 protein: CASLAGGTRVITGELFF; CDR3 DNA: TGTGCCAGCTTAGCGGGGGGGACCCGCGTTATCACCGGGGAGCTGTTTTTT
D gene: TRBD2; clone size: -; J gene: TRBJ2-3; V gene: TRBV3-1; CDR3 protein: CASSLGLVDTQYF; CDR3 DNA: TGTGCCAGCAGCCTCGGACTAGTGGATACGCAGTATTTT
D gene: TRBD2; clone size: few; J gene: TRBJ2-5; V gene: TRBV28; CDR3 protein: CASTPPAPSGGYQETQYF; CDR3 DNA: TGTGCCAGCACCCCACCGGCCCCTAGCGGGGGGTACCAAGAGACCCAGTACTTC
D gene: -; clone size: few; J gene: TRBJ2-7; V gene: TRBV7-8; CDR3 protein: CASSGGRGGPYEQYF; CDR3 DNA: TGTGCCAGCAGCGGGGGGAGAGGGGGACCCTACGAGCAGTACTTC
D gene: -; clone size: -; J gene: TRBJ2-1; V gene: TRBV7-2; CDR3 protein: CASSLGTGLIDEQFF; CDR3 DNA: TGTGCCAGCAGCTTAGGTACGGGACTTATCGATGAGCAGTTCTTC
D gene: -; clone size: once; J gene: TRBJ2-1; V gene: TRBV11-3; CDR3 protein: CASSFRGARGDEQFF; CDR3 DNA: TGTGCCAGCAGCTTTAGGGGGGCCCGCGGAGATGAGCAGTTCTTC
D gene: TRBD1; clone size: many; J gene: TRBJ1-5; V gene: TRBV11-1; CDR3 protein: CASSNIRPGQDSNQPQHF; CDR3 DNA: TGTGCCAGCAGCAACATTCGACCCGGACAGGATAGCAATCAGCCCCAGCATTTT
D gene: -; clone size: -; J gene: TRBJ1-1; V gene: TRBV20-1; CDR3 protein: CSACKQGNTEAFF; CDR3 DNA: TGCAGTGCCTGTAAACAGGGGAACACTGAAGCTTTCTTT
D gene: TRBD2; clone size: few; J gene: TRBJ2-5; V gene: TRBV5-5; CDR3 protein: CASSLGASGSEETQYF; CDR3 DNA: TGTGCCAGCAGCTTGGGGGCTAGCGGGTCAGAAGAGACCCAGTACTTC
D gene: -; clone size: -; J gene: TRBJ2-2; V gene: TRBV9; CDR3 protein: CASSVQGGLNTGELFF; CDR3 DNA: TGTGCCAGCAGCGTACAAGGGGGATTGAACACCGGGGAGCTGTTTTTT
D gene: -; clone size: -; J gene: TRBJ1-1; V gene: TRBV20-1; CDR3 protein: CSANTREGNTEAFF; CDR3 DNA: TGCAGTGCTAATACTCGAGAAGGGAACACTGAAGCTTTCTTT
D gene: -; clone size: many; J gene: TRBJ1-1; V gene: TRBV6-1; CDR3 protein: CASSERGVNTEAFF; CDR3 DNA: TGTGCCAGCAGTGAAAGGGGGGTGAACACTGAAGCTTTCTTT
D gene: TRBD2; clone size: many; J gene: TRBJ2-2; V gene: TRBV29-1; CDR3 protein: CSVGGTSGWNTGELFF; CDR3 DNA: TGCAGCGTTGGCGGGACTAGCGGGTGGAACACCGGGGAGCTGTTTTTT
D gene: TRBD1; clone size: many; J gene: TRBJ1-2; V gene: TRBV13; CDR3 protein: CASSSAHGTGYGYTF; CDR3 DNA: TGTGCCAGCAGCTCCGCCCACGGGACAGGGTATGGCTACACCTTC
D gene: -; clone size: medium-sized; J gene: TRBJ2-5; V gene: TRBV24-1; CDR3 protein: CATSETGHVETQYF; CDR3 DNA: TGTGCCACCAGTGAGACCGGCCACGTAGAGACCCAGTACTTC
D gene: -; clone size: many; J gene: TRBJ2-7; V gene: TRBV4-1; CDR3 protein: CASSLESSYEQYF; CDR3 DNA: TGCGCCAGCAGCTTGGAGAGCTCCTACGAGCAGTACTTC
D gene: TRBD2; clone size: -; J gene: TRBJ2-1; V gene: TRBV4-2; CDR3 protein: CASSQIDAGTRNNEQFF; CDR3 DNA: TGTGCCAGCAGCCAAATCGACGCCGGGACTAGAAACAATGAGCAGTTCTTC
D gene: TRBD1; clone size: many; J gene: TRBJ2-7; V gene: TRBV6-1; CDR3 protein: CASSRPGQGSYEQYF; CDR3 DNA: TGTGCCAGCAGCAGACCGGGACAGGGATCCTACGAGCAGTACTTC
D gene: -; clone size: many; J gene: TRBJ1-2; V gene: TRBV28; CDR3 protein: CASSLGVDGYTF; CDR3 DNA: TGTGCCAGCAGTTTAGGGGTAGATGGCTACACCTTC
D gene: -; clone size: many; J gene: TRBJ2-2; V gene: TRBV11-2; CDR3 protein: CASSLEWNTGELFF; CDR3 DNA: TGTGCCAGCAGCTTAGAGTGGAACACCGGGGAGCTGTTTTTT
D gene: TRBD2; clone size: -; J gene: TRBJ2-2; V gene: TRBV4-1; CDR3 protein: CASSQATGGGASGELFF; CDR3 DNA: TGCGCCAGCAGCCAAGCAACCGGCGGGGGGGCCAGCGGGGAGCTGTTTTTT
D gene: -; clone size: many; J gene: TRBJ1-4; V gene: TRBV12-3/TRBV12-4; CDR3 protein: CASSPAPGRLNEKLFF; CDR3 DNA: TGTGCCAGCAGCCCAGCGCCCGGGAGGTTAAATGAAAAACTGTTTTTT
D gene: -; clone size: many; J gene: TRBJ2-5; V gene: TRBV7-9; CDR3 protein: CASSSLAPETQYF; CDR3 DNA: TGTGCCAGCAGCTCTCTAGCCCCAGAGACCCAGTACTTC
D gene: TRBD1; clone size: many; J gene: TRBJ1-3; V gene: TRBV7-2; CDR3 protein: CASSKRTGRSGNTIYF; CDR3 DNA: TGTGCCAGCAGCAAACGGACAGGGCGCTCTGGAAACACCATATATTTT
D gene: -; clone size: few; J gene: TRBJ2-5; V gene: TRBV24-1; CDR3 protein: CATSDFENAGEETQYF; CDR3 DNA: TGTGCCACAAGTGATTTCGAGAATGCAGGGGAAGAGACCCAGTACTTC
D gene: -; clone size: -; J gene: TRBJ2-1; V gene: TRBV15; CDR3 protein: CATSGPATYNEQFF; CDR3 DNA: TGTGCCACCAGCGGGCCAGCTACCTACAATGAGCAGTTCTTC
D gene: TRBD1; clone size: -; J gene: TRBJ1-6; V gene: TRBV20-1; CDR3 protein: CSARPGQGISPLHF; CDR3 DNA: TGCAGTGCTAGACCGGGACAGGGGATTTCACCCCTCCACTTT